These 5 T cell receptor beta chains came from one sample sequenced in a study of response to subunit inactivated influenza vaccine. Each CDR3 protein is one row after TCRdb ran MiXCR on the RT-PCR reads. Of a few hundred thousand distinct CDR3 sequences listed, 11% are singletons. The sequenced sample was PBMCs from blood, obtained roughly 46 days after vaccination. The receptors derive from a man aged 45-65 years who received an inactivated influenza vaccine.

This clonotype was detected a few times. This chain uses TRBV4-2 with TRBJ1-1; 12 bases are shared with TRBD1. The CDR3 runs to 17 residues. V lost 0 bases and J lost 6; bases outside the gene matches: 8. Germline CDR1 reads LGHNA; CDR2 reads YNFKEQ. CDR3: CASSQERDRGLPAEAFF. The CDR3, as DNA: TGTGCCAGCAGCCAAGAGAGGGACAGGGGGCTGCCAGCTGAAGCTTTCTTT.

This clonotype was detected only a few times. V usage is TRBV4-2 and J usage is TRBJ2-3; 9 bases align to TRBD1. There are 17 residues in the CDR3. V lost 2 bases and J lost 4; bases outside the gene matches: 10. The germline CDR1 and CDR2 sequences are LGHNA and YNFKEQ. This CDR3 reads CASSQRTGTGSSDTQYF. CDR3 DNA sequence: TGTGCCAGCAGCCAACGAACCGGGACAGGGTCATCAGATACGCAGTATTTT.

This clonotype was counted a few times. This chain links TRBV7-9 with TRBJ1-1, with D perhaps matching TRBD1 (5 bases). V dropped 3 bases and J dropped 1 base, with 12 bases sitting between them. Per germline, CDR1 SEHNR and CDR2 FQNEAQ (reference sequence). The CDR3 is 15 amino acids. The CDR3 reads CASSFPQGSNTEAFF. The CDR3, as DNA: TGTGCCAGCAGCTTTCCCCAGGGTTCGAACACTGAAGCTTTCTTT.

This clonotype was counted many times. The V gene is TRBV11-1, the J gene TRBJ2-6, with a possible D match to TRBD2 (6 bases). Germline CDR1 reads SGHAT; CDR2 reads FQDESV (reference sequence). This CDR3 comprises 20 residues. V dropped 6 bases and J dropped 2 bases, with 26 bases sitting between them. Written as DNA, the CDR3 is TGTGCCAGCAGTCCGCCGGGACTTCCTTCTCTGGCTCCTGGGGCCAACGTCCTGACTTTC. It yields the protein CASSPPGLPSLAPGANVLTF. The whole variable domain, remainder taken from reference TRBV11-1 and TRBJ2-6, is EAEVAQSPRYKITEKSQAVAFWCDPISGHATLYWYRQILGQGPELLVQFQDESVVDDSQLPKDRFSAERLKGVDSTLKIQPAELGDSAMYLCASSPPGLPSLAPGANVLTFGAGSRLTVL.

This clonotype was counted ten times or more. The chain couples TRBV6-1 to TRBJ1-6, with D tentatively TRBD1 (6 bases). Trimming stripped 5 bases from V and 9 bases from J, with 14 bases between. Germline assignment: CDR1 MNHNS and CDR2 SASEGT. The CDR3 runs 14 residues. The CDR3 spells CASSPTGTSSPLHF. CDR3 DNA: TGTGCCAGCAGTCCGACGGGGACAAGTTCACCCCTCCACTTT.